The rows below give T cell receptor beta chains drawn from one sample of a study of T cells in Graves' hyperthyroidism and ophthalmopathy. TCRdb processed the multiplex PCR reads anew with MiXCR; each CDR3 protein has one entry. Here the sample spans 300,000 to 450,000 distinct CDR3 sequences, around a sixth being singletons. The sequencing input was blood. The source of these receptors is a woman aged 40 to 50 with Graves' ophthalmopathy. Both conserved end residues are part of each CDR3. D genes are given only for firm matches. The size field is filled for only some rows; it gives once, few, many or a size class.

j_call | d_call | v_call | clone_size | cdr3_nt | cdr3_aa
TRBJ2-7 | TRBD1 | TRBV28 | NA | TGTGCCAGCAGTTTATCGGGACAGGCGTTGTACGAGCAGTACTTC | CASSLSGQALYEQYF
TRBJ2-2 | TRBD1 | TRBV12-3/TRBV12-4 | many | TGTGCCAGCAGCTTGGCCCCTGGAACAGGGGAAATGGCCGGGGAGCTGTTTTTT | CASSLAPGTGEMAGELFF
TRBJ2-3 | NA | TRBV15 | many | TGTGCCACCAGCAGATCGGGATACACAGATACGCAGTATTTT | CATSRSGYTDTQYF
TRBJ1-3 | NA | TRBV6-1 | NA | TGTGCCAGCAGTGAAGCCAGGAGGGGATCTGGAAACACCATATATTTT | CASSEARRGSGNTIYF
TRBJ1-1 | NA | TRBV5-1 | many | TGCGCCAGCAGCTTGTATTTGGGTACTGAAGCTTTCTTT | CASSLYLGTEAFF
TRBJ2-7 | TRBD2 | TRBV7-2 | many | TGTGCCAGCAAGGATAGCGGGAGAAAGTCCTACGAGCAGTACTTC | CASKDSGRKSYEQYF
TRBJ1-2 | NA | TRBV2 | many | TGTGCCAGCAGTGAGGCCTATGGCTACACCTTC | CASSEAYGYTF
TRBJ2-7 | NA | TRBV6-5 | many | TGTGCCAGCAGTTACTCTGGCGGGAAGTGGGAGCAGTACTTC | CASSYSGGKWEQYF
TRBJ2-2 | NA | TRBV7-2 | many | TGTGCCAGCAGCTTAGCAGGGGGGAGCACCGGGGAGCTGTTTTTT | CASSLAGGSTGELFF
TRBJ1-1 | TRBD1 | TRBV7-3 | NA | TGTGCCAGCAGCCCGGACAGGTCCACTGAAGCTTTCTTT | CASSPDRSTEAFF
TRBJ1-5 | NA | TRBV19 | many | TGTGCCAGTAGTATTCTGCGTACAGTTAACAATCAGCCCCAGCATTTT | CASSILRTVNNQPQHF
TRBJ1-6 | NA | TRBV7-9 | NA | TGTGCCAGCAGCCCACAGGGCTATAATTCACCCCTCCACTTT | CASSPQGYNSPLHF
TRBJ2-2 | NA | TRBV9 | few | TGTGCCAGCAGCATCAGCGGTCGTGGTGGGGCCGGGGAGCTGTTTTTT | CASSISGRGGAGELFF
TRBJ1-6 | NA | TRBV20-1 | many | TGCAGTGCCCCGCCCTATGGTTCACCCCTCCACTTT | CSAPPYGSPLHF
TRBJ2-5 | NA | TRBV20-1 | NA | TGCAGTGCTAGAAGGGAGTACCAAGAGACCCAGTACTTC | CSARREYQETQYF
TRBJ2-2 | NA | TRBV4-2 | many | TGTGCCAGCAGCCAAGTGGGCCCCAGGGAGGACACCGGGGAGCTGTTTTTT | CASSQVGPREDTGELFF
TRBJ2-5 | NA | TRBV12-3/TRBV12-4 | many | TGTGCCAGCAGTTTCCCCTCAGCAACGGAGACCCAGTACTTC | CASSFPSATETQYF
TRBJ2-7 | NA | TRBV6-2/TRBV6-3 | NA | TGTGCCAGCAGTTACCGATACTCCTACGAGCAGTACTTC | CASSYRYSYEQYF
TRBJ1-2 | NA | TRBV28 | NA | TGTGCCAGCTACACCGGGGATGGGGGCTACCCCTTC | CASYTGDGGYPF
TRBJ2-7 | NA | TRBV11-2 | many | TGTGCCAGCAGCTCGGGGACCGCCGGCGAGCAGTACTTC | CASSSGTAGEQYF
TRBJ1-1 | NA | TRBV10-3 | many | TGTGCCATCAACCCGGGGACGGGGAGGAACACTGAAGCTTTCTTT | CAINPGTGRNTEAFF
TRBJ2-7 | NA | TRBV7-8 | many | TGTGCCAGCAGCTTCCTTGACCTTTCTGGCGAGCAGTACTTC | CASSFLDLSGEQYF
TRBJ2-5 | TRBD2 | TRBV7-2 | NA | TGTGCCAGCAGCTCCAATAGCGGGGGTCAAGAGACCCAGTACTTC | CASSSNSGGQETQYF
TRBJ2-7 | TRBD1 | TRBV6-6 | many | TGTGCCAGCAGGCTGGGACAGGGCGAGCAGTACTTC | CASRLGQGEQYF
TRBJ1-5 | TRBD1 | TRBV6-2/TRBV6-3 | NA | TGTGCCAGCAGTACCGGGACAGATCATCAGCCCCAGCATTTT | CASSTGTDHQPQHF
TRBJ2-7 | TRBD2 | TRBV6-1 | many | TGTGCCAGCAGTGAAGATTGGCGGGAGGCCTACGAGCAGTACTTC | CASSEDWREAYEQYF
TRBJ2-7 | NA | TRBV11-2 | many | TGTGCCAGCAGCTCAAGCGAGCAGTACTTC | CASSSSEQYF
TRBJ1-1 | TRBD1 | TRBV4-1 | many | TGCGCCAGCAGCCAGATGGGACAGTTGGTATCAGCTTTCTTT | CASSQMGQLVSAFF
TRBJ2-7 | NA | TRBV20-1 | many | TGCAGTGCTCCGGGGCGTGTCGGCTACGAGCAGTACTTC | CSAPGRVGYEQYF
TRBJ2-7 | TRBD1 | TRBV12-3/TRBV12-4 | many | TGTGCCAGCAGTTTAGAGGGGGCGACAGGGGGCGAGCAGTACTTC | CASSLEGATGGEQYF
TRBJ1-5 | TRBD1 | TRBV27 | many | TGTGCCAGCAGGATACAGGGGCGCAGCAATCAGCCCCAGCATTTT | CASRIQGRSNQPQHF
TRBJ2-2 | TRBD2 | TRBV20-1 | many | TGCAGTGCTTTGACTAGCGGGAGTTCCGGGGAGCTGTTTTTT | CSALTSGSSGELFF
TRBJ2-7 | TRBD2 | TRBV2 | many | TGTGCCAGCACCGGACTAGCGGGCGTCCTTACCTACGAGCAGTACTTC | CASTGLAGVLTYEQYF
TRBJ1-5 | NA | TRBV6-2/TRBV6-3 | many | TGTGCCAGCCGCGTCCCAGGGAGAAATCAGCCCCAGCATTTT | CASRVPGRNQPQHF
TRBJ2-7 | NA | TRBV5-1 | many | TGCGCCAGCAGCACCGAGGGACAATCCTACGAGCAGTACTTC | CASSTEGQSYEQYF
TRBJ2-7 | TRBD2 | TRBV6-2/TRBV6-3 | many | TGTGCCAGCAGTCCCAATTTTGGGGAGGGCGGAAAGGTTTACTACGAGCAGTACTTC | CASSPNFGEGGKVYYEQYF
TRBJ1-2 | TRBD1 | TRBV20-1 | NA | TGCAGTGCTAGTGACCGGGACAGGGAATATTATGGCTACACCTTC | CSASDRDREYYGYTF
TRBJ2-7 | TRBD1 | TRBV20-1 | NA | TGCAGTGCTAGAGATCCGGGACAGGGACGCTACGAGCAGTACTTC | CSARDPGQGRYEQYF
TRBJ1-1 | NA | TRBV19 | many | TGTGCCACTCAGGCGCTCTTTGAAGCTTTCTTT | CATQALFEAFF
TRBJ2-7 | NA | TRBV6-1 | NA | TGTGCCAGCAGGACAGCCCCCTACGAGCAGTACTTC | CASRTAPYEQYF
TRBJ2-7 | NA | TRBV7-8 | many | TGTGCCAGCAGCTTAAGGAGGGTAGTCGAGCAGTACTTC | CASSLRRVVEQYF
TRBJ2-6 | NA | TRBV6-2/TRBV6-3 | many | TGTGCCAGCAGTCACACGCCCTTTGGGGCCAACGTCCTGACTTTC | CASSHTPFGANVLTF
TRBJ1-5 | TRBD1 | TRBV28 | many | TGTGCCAGCAGTCCCGGGACAGGGGTTCAGCCCCAGCATTTT | CASSPGTGVQPQHF
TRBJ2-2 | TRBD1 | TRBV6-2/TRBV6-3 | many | TGTGCCAGCAGTACCCTTAGACAGGGTAACACCGGGGAGCTGTTTTTT | CASSTLRQGNTGELFF
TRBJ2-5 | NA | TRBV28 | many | TGTGCCAGCAGTGGGGACAAGCCAGTCCGGGAGACCCAGTACTTC | CASSGDKPVRETQYF
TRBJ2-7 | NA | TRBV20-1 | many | TGCAGTGCTTCCCGACGACTAGTCGGGACGTACGAGCAGTACTTC | CSASRRLVGTYEQYF
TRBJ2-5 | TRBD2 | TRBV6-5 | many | TGTGCCAGCAGTTACTCACCTAGCGGGGTTCAAGAGACCCAGTACTTC | CASSYSPSGVQETQYF
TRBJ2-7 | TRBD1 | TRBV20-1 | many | TGCAGTGCTACCCTGACAGGGCCCATCTACGAGCAGTACTTC | CSATLTGPIYEQYF
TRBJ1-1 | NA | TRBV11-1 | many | TGTGCCAGCAGCTTAGGTGGTCCGCAGACCGGAACTGAAGCTTTCTTT | CASSLGGPQTGTEAFF
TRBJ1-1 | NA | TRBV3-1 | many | TGTGCCAGCAGCCAAGATTACAGATTAGAAGCTTTCTTT | CASSQDYRLEAFF
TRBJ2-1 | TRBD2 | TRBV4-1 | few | TGCGCCAGCAGCCAAGATCGGGCTAGCGGGAGCTATGAGCAGTTCTTC | CASSQDRASGSYEQFF
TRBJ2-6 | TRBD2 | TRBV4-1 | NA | TGCGCCAGCAGCCAAGTCCGAGCGGGAACCCCCTCTGGGGCCAACGTCCTGACTTTC | CASSQVRAGTPSGANVLTF
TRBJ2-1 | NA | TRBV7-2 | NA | TGTGCCAGCAGCCTGGTGCAGACCTACGAGCAGTTCTTC | CASSLVQTYEQFF
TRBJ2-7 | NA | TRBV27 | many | TGTGCCAGCAGTCCACATGATGGGCCCTACGAGCAGTACTTC | CASSPHDGPYEQYF
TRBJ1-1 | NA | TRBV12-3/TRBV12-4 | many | TGTGCCAGCAGCACCGGGTCCAACACTGAAGCTTTCTTT | CASSTGSNTEAFF